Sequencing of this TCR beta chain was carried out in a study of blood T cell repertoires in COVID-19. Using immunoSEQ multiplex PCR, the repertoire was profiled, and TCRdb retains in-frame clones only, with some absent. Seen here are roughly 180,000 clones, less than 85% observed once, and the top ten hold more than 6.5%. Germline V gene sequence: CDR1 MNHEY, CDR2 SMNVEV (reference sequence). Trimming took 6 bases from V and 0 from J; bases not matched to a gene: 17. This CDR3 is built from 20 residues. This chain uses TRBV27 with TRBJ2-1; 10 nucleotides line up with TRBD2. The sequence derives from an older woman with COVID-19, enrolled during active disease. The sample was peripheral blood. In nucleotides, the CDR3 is TGTGCCAGCAGAAGATTCCGCCCTAGCGGGAGTCAGAGCTCCTACAATGAGCAGTTCTTC. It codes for CASRRFRPSGSQSSYNEQFF.